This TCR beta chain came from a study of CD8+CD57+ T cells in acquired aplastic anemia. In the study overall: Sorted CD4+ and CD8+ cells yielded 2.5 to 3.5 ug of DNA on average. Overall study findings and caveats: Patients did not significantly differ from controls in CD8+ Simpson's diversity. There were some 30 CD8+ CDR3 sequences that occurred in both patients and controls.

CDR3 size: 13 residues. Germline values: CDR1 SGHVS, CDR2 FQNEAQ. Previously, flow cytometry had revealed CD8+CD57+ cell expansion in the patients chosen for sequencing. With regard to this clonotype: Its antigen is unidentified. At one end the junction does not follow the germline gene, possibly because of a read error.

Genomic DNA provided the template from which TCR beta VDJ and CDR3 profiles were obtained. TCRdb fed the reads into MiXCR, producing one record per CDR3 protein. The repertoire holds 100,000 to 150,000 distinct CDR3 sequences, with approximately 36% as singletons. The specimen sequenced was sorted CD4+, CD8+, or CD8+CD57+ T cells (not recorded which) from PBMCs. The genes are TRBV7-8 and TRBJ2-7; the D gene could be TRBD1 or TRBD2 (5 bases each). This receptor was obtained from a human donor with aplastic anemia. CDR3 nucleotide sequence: TGTGCCACCAGCACCGGGACCCCCTACGAGCAGTACTTC. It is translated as CATSTGTPYEQYF.